The rows below give T cell receptor beta chains drawn from one sample of a study of CXCR3-negative and CXCR3-positive naive CD8 T cells. After re-calling the 5' RACE reads, TCRdb lists one entry per CDR3 protein, DNA absent. This sample's clone table lists 46,000 or so distinct CDR3 sequences. The sample taken for sequencing was naive CXCR3- CD8+ T cells from blood. The receptors come from a human donor in good health. Some clones in this sample may be carry-over from other donors' samples. The CDR3 runs from the conserved cysteine through the conserved F or W. Each record gives: J gene, V gene, CDR3 protein.

j_gene: TRBJ1-2
v_gene: TRBV7-9
CDR3aa: CASSLLRAEMDYGYTF

j_gene: TRBJ2-3
v_gene: TRBV29-1
CDR3aa: CSVEDRTAGSTDTQYF

j_gene: TRBJ1-2
v_gene: TRBV20-1
CDR3aa: CSARVENTWLGYTF

j_gene: TRBJ2-3
v_gene: TRBV4-3
CDR3aa: CASSQDPFGQGTDTQYF

j_gene: TRBJ2-2
v_gene: TRBV29-1
CDR3aa: CSVEAFSGELFF

j_gene: TRBJ2-1
v_gene: TRBV7-6
CDR3aa: CASSLTPPLGGGIHEQFF

j_gene: TRBJ2-5
v_gene: TRBV2
CDR3aa: CASELRDRSSLQETQYF

j_gene: TRBJ2-7
v_gene: TRBV20-1
CDR3aa: CSARVWDSYEQYF

j_gene: TRBJ2-1
v_gene: TRBV12-3/TRBV12-4
CDR3aa: CASSQLGGQFF

j_gene: TRBJ2-1
v_gene: TRBV29-1
CDR3aa: CSGGAGGNEQFF

j_gene: TRBJ1-1
v_gene: TRBV7-2
CDR3aa: CASSLGPSDTEAFF

j_gene: TRBJ1-1
v_gene: TRBV10-3
CDR3aa: CAISESTASSYKNTEAFF

j_gene: TRBJ2-3
v_gene: TRBV6-2/TRBV6-3
CDR3aa: CASMGTTGPRTDTQYF

j_gene: TRBJ2-1
v_gene: TRBV7-2
CDR3aa: CASSPETYNEQFF

j_gene: TRBJ1-1
v_gene: TRBV15
CDR3aa: CATSSIDRATEAFF